This passage covers 27 T cell receptor beta chains from one sample sequenced in a study of T cells in Graves' hyperthyroidism and ophthalmopathy. Amplification of TCR beta CDR3 regions was performed using RNA transcripts as template. First-round RT-PCR with HTBI primers amplified the TCR CDR3 region. TCRdb called the multiplex PCR reads again in MiXCR, with one record for every CDR3 protein. Of hundreds of thousands of distinct CDR3 sequences listed, around 13% are singletons. Sample: blood. Receptors originate from a woman between 18 and 29 years old with Graves' hyperthyroidism.

The chain combines TRBV4-1 with TRBJ1-3; D is unresolved. Deletions cut 0 bases from V and 9 bases from J, with 15 bases between. The CDR3 consists of 15 residues. From germline, CDR1 is MGHRA and CDR2 YSYEKL. The DNA of the CDR3 is TGCGCCAGCAGCCAAGATCCGCACGCGAGAAGCACCATATATTTT. It is translated as CASSQDPHARSTIYF.

This clonotype was counted at least ten times. The chain couples TRBV4-2 to TRBJ2-3; tentatively, D is TRBD1 or TRBD2 (5 bases each). This CDR3 is built from 16 residues. CDR1 and CDR2 from the germline V gene are LGHNA and YNFKEQ. Trimming stripped 1 base from V and 4 bases from J, with 15 bases between. The CDR3 DNA sequence: TGTGCCAGCAGCCAAGGAGGGGCAGGAACGGCAGATACGCAGTATTTT. This gives the protein CASSQGGAGTADTQYF.

This chain connects TRBV10-1 to TRBJ1-3; D perhaps matches TRBD1 (6 bases). The CDR3 consists of 15 residues. Trimming removed 4 bases from V and 0 bases from J, with 10 bases in between. Germline assignment: CDR1 WNHNN and CDR2 SYGVQD (reference sequence). The CDR3 sequence: CASSAGTSSGNTIYF. The CDR3, as DNA: TGCGCCAGCAGTGCCGGGACATCCTCTGGAAACACCATATATTTT.

The gene calls are TRBV20-1 and TRBJ2-1, with 12 nucleotides matching TRBD2. With 2 bases clipped from V and 7 bases from J, the junction kept 9 bases outside the gene matches. Germline CDR1 and CDR2: DFQATT and SNEGSKA (reference sequence). The CDR3 sequence is 16 residues long. DNA of the CDR3: TGCAGTGCTAGACCCTCTAGCGGGAGGGCCGGAAATGAGCAGTTCTTC. It encodes CSARPSSGRAGNEQFF.

This clonotype has ten or more counts. V is TRBV6-5 and J is TRBJ1-2; 8 bases agree with TRBD1. Germline lookup yields CDR1 MNHEY and CDR2 SVGAGI. The V segment lost 2 bases and the J segment 2 bases; nucleotides outside the gene matches: 4. The CDR3 is 15 residues long. As DNA, the CDR3 is TGTGCCAGCAGTTACGACAGGGGATCGAACTATGGCTACACCTTC. Translating it yields CASSYDRGSNYGYTF.

The chain links TRBV29-1 to TRBJ2-1, with D unclear. V was trimmed by 4 bases and J by 3 bases, leaving 7 bases between them. Germline values: CDR1 SQVTM, CDR2 ANQGSEA. The CDR3 spans 12 residues. The CDR3 region has the DNA TGCAGCGTTGCTGGGGTCTACAATGAGCAGTTCTTC. Its translation is CSVAGVYNEQFF.

This chain joins TRBV11-2 and TRBJ1-2, with D possibly matching TRBD1 (5 bases). The germline V and J ends were trimmed by 5 bases and 4 bases, with 14 bases remaining between them. Germline-derived CDR1 and CDR2 are SGHAT and FQNNGV. CDR3 length: 14 residues. The CDR3 coding sequence is TGTGCCAGCAGCCCCGGGACGAGGACCTATGGCTACACCTTC. Translation: CASSPGTRTYGYTF.

The chain carries TRBV10-3 and TRBJ2-7; weak D call: TRBD2 (6 bases). Trimming took off 6 bases at V and 5 bases at J, with 11 bases between the two ends. This CDR3 has 12 residues. CDR1 and CDR2 (germline): ENHRY, SYGVKD. CDR3 in amino acids: CAIRGGRNEQYF. The DNA for the CDR3 is TGTGCCATCAGGGGGGGTCGTAACGAGCAGTACTTC.

In this sample, this clonotype turned up a few times. The rearrangement uses TRBV7-9 and TRBJ1-1, with 8 bases aligning to TRBD1. Germline V gives CDR1 SEHNR, CDR2 FQNEAQ (reference sequence). The CDR3 is 16 amino acids. J lost 0 bases, V lost 5 bases, and 8 bases had no gene match. In DNA form, the CDR3 reads TGTGCCAGCAGCACCCGACAGGGGCCGATGAACACTGAAGCTTTCTTT. It specifies CASSTRQGPMNTEAFF.

V is TRBV3-1 and J is TRBJ2-4; 7 bases match TRBD2. Germline assignment: CDR1 LGHDT and CDR2 YNNKEL (reference sequence). Trimming removed 4 bases from V and 0 bases from J; junction bases left unmatched: 9. This CDR3 is 17 amino acids long. CDR3 sequence: CASSPSTSLLAKNIQYF. For the CDR3, the DNA is TGTGCCAGCAGCCCCTCGACTAGCTTACTAGCCAAAAACATTCAGTACTTC.

This clonotype was detected only a few times. A much larger clonotype is one base distant, so this may be a read error. J is TRBJ1-5 and V is TRBV3-1, with D uncertain. CDR1 is LGHDT and CDR2 is YNNKEL in the germline V gene (reference sequence). The V end was cut by 1 base, the J end by 3 bases, with 10 bases between. The CDR3 runs to 15 residues. CDR3: CASSQGTTHNQPQHF. Here the CDR3 DNA reads TGTGCCAGCAGCCAAGGTACGACCCACAATCAGCCCCAGCATTTT.

This clonotype was picked up many times. This sequence joins TRBV28 and TRBJ2-5; D may be TRBD1 (6 bases). The CDR3 is made up of 15 amino acids. Germline loops: CDR1 MDHEN, CDR2 SYDVKM. The germline V and J ends were trimmed by 8 bases and 1 base, with 17 bases remaining between them. CDR3 amino acids: CASFRLEGGQETQYF. The CDR3 coding sequence is TGTGCCAGCTTTCGTCTCGAAGGGGGCCAAGAGACCCAGTACTTC. Full variable domain (remainder filled in from reference TRBV28 and TRBJ2-5): DVKVTQSSRYLVKRTGEKVFLECVQDMDHENMFWYRQDPGLGLRLIYFSYDVKMKEKGDIPEGYSVSREKKERFSLILESASTNQTSMYLCASFRLEGGQETQYFGPGTRLLVL.

This clonotype was seen only a few times. The CDR3 reads CSVPGDFNTGELFF. As DNA, the CDR3 is TGCAGCGTTCCAGGGGATTTTAACACCGGGGAGCTGTTTTTT. This chain connects TRBV29-1 to TRBJ2-2; D might be TRBD1 (6 bases). Germline-derived CDR1 and CDR2 are SQVTM and ANQGSEA. V shed 5 bases and J shed 2 bases, with 12 bases lying between them. The CDR3 spans 14 residues.

This clonotype was seen more than once but under ten times. This chain links TRBV11-3 with TRBJ2-3, with 16 bases lining up with TRBD2. The V and J ends lost 3 bases and 2 bases, in that order; junction bases with no gene match: 8. The CDR3 is 19 residues long. Germline V CDR1 and CDR2: SGHNT, YENEEA. The CDR3 coding sequence is TGTGCCAGCAGCTTTGGGACTAGCGGGAGGGCCGGGCACACAGATACGCAGTATTTT. This codes for CASSFGTSGRAGHTDTQYF.

The gene calls are TRBV12-5 and TRBJ2-1; the match to TRBD2 covers 14 bases. With the DNA end fitting TRBJ2-7 better, the J assignment may be wrong. Germline CDR1 reads LGHNT; CDR2 reads FRNRAP. This CDR3 contains 18 residues. CDR3 DNA: TGTGCTAGTGGTATGGGACTAGCGGGAGTGAGCTCCTACAATGAGCAGTACTTC. Residues: CASGMGLAGVSSYNEQYF.

This clonotype was seen at least ten times. The rearrangement joins TRBV7-2 to TRBJ2-3; no definite D call. Trimming shortened V by 3 bases and J by 6 bases, and 7 bases separated the two germline ends. The CDR3 spans 12 residues. Looked up from germline, CDR1 is SGHTA and CDR2 is FQGNSA. CDR3 DNA sequence: TGTGCCAGCAGCTTCAAACGCGATACGCAGTATTTT. This gives the protein CASSFKRDTQYF.

This clonotype appeared a few times. This CDR3 is CASSLSPKVFGLGELFF. CDR3 DNA: TGTGCCAGCAGTTTAAGCCCCAAAGTTTTTGGTTTGGGGGAGCTGTTTTTT. The chain employs TRBV12-3 or TRBV12-4 and TRBJ2-2; D is unresolved. The CDR3 covers 17 residues. V lost 2 bases and J lost 8, with 21 bases in between.

This chain connects TRBV4-3 to TRBJ2-7; D is possibly TRBD2 (7 bases). Germline V gene sequence: CDR1 LGHNA, CDR2 YSLEER. The V gene lost 5 bases and the J gene lost 2 bases, with 13 bases spanning the gap. There are 14 residues in the CDR3. In nucleotides, the CDR3 is TGCGCCAGCAGCGCGATAGGGGGGGCCTACGAGCAGTACTTC. It codes for CASSAIGGAYEQYF.

This clonotype was seen ten or more times. This chain uses TRBV11-2 with TRBJ2-7; 12 positions match TRBD2. The CDR3 contains 19 residues. Germline CDR1 and CDR2: SGHAT and FQNNGV. Trimming took 1 base from V and 0 from J; bases not matched to a gene: 10. The CDR3 is CASSLVEGLAGGPSYEQYF. CDR3 nucleotide sequence: TGTGCCAGCAGCTTAGTGGAGGGGCTAGCGGGAGGGCCCTCCTACGAGCAGTACTTC.

This clonotype was recorded many times. The chain employs TRBV12-3 or TRBV12-4 and TRBJ2-1; 8 bases are shared with TRBD2. This CDR3 contains 14 residues. After removal of 4 bases from V and 4 bases from J, the junction contained 3 bases not matched to a gene. The CDR3 loop reads CASSYTSGYNEQFF. The CDR3, as DNA: TGTGCCAGCAGTTATACTAGCGGTTACAATGAGCAGTTCTTC.

This clonotype appeared a few times. V is TRBV7-9 and J is TRBJ2-7; possible D gene TRBD2, 6 bases. The CDR3 totals 14 residues. The V end lost 6 bases, the J end lost 3 bases, and 15 bases lay between the germline ends. The V gene's germline CDR1 is SEHNR and CDR2 FQNEAQ (reference sequence). CDR3 sequence: CASSPVGGFYEQYF. CDR3 bases: TGTGCCAGCAGTCCGGTGGGGGGATTCTACGAGCAGTACTTC.

This sequence joins TRBV11-2 and TRBJ1-1; D unclear. This CDR3 comprises 15 residues. The ends were cut back, 1 base at V and 0 bases at J, with 9 bases in the middle. The germline V gene has CDR1 SGHAT and CDR2 FQNNGV. CDR3 sequence: CASSLGASMNTEAFF. CDR3 DNA: TGTGCCAGCAGCTTAGGAGCCTCTATGAACACTGAAGCTTTCTTT. Full variable domain (rest looked up from reference TRBV11-2 and TRBJ1-1): EAGVAQSPRYKIIEKRQSVAFWCNPISGHATLYWYQQILGQGPKLLIQFQNNGVVDDSQLPKDRFSAERLKGVDSTLKIQPAKLEDSAVYLCASSLGASMNTEAFFGQGTRLTVV.

The table lists this clonotype with many counts. An end of the junction differs from the germline gene, which may be a read error. The chain is built from TRBV7-9 and TRBJ2-5, with 9 bases aligning to TRBD2. The CDR3 has 14 amino acids. CDR1 is SEHNR and CDR2 is FQNEAQ in the germline V gene (reference sequence). In nucleotides, the CDR3 is TGTGCCAGCAGGTTAGCGGGAGTGGGAGAGACCCAGTACTTC. This codes for CASRLAGVGETQYF.

This clonotype occurred once. This may stem from a read error, because a much larger clone lies one nucleotide away. The chain carries TRBV29-1 and TRBJ2-1; TRBD2 is a possible D gene (5 bases). The CDR3 consists of 12 residues. In germline, CDR1 is SQVTM, CDR2 ANQGSEA. In DNA form, the CDR3 reads TGCAGCGGCGGGTTTCCCTACAATGAGCAGTCCTTC. This translates into CSGGFPYNEQSF.

The chain recombines TRBV27 with TRBJ2-3, with TRBD2 matching 10 bases. Losses at the gene ends were 6 bases for V and 6 bases for J; bases not matched to a gene: 9. Germline CDR1 is MNHEY and CDR2 is SMNVEV (reference sequence). The CDR3 has 15 residues. In nucleotides, the CDR3 is TGTGCCAGCAGCATCCTAGCGGGAGAACCGGATACGCAGTATTTT. Amino acid sequence: CASSILAGEPDTQYF.

This clonotype was found a few times. This chain's CDR3 is CASRSGTGKSGELFF. The CDR3 coding sequence is TGTGCCAGCAGGTCCGGGACAGGGAAGAGCGGGGAGCTGTTTTTT. This rearrangement joins TRBV6-4 to TRBJ2-2; 9 nucleotides agree with TRBD1. Germline V gives CDR1 MRHNA, CDR2 SNTAGT. This CDR3 contains 15 residues. V lost 6 bases to trimming and J lost 7 bases; unmatched junction nucleotides: 9.

The chain combines TRBV6-1 with TRBJ1-1; TRBD1 matches at 7 bases. CDR1 is MNHNS and CDR2 is SASEGT in the germline V gene. The CDR3 is made up of 15 amino acids. J gave up 3 bases and V 5 bases, and 9 bases lay outside the gene matches. CDR3 in amino acids: CASSSYDRAYTEAFF. CDR3 sequence (DNA): TGTGCCAGCAGTTCATATGACAGGGCGTACACTGAAGCTTTCTTT.